These T cell receptor beta chains were read from a single sample in a study of blood T cells in healthy people across ages. TCRdb redid the calling of the 5' RACE reads with MiXCR, one entry per CDR3 protein. The table includes about 1.1 million distinct CDR3 sequences, roughly two fifths detected once. The sequenced sample consisted of blood. These receptors all stem from a man between 18 and 29 years old in good health. The CDR3 runs from the conserved cysteine through the conserved F or W. Each record gives: J gene, V gene, CDR3 protein.

>TRBJ1-2|TRBV10-3
CAISESTPDRRYGYTF
>TRBJ1-6|TRBV7-2
CASSFSAGISPLHF
>TRBJ1-2|TRBV2
CASSEASQPRKGYTF
>TRBJ1-4|TRBV12-3/TRBV12-4
CASRQGAGNEKLFF
>TRBJ2-5|TRBV7-2
CASSLTLLKETQYF
>TRBJ2-7|TRBV7-9
CASSLDPGIYEQYF
>TRBJ2-3|TRBV6-6
CASSDQGGDTQYF
>TRBJ1-4|TRBV7-9
CASSLALADRGGGANEKLFF
>TRBJ1-5|TRBV9
CASSETGIEPQHF
>TRBJ2-3|TRBV6-6
CASSLFGGASTDTQYF
>TRBJ2-3|TRBV2
CASSELAGGTDTQYF
>TRBJ1-5|TRBV7-2
CASTRTGTWNQPQHF
>TRBJ1-4|TRBV5-5
CASSPGMGLGEKLFF
>TRBJ2-7|TRBV6-2/TRBV6-3
CASSQREPGTGYYEQYF
>TRBJ2-7|TRBV3-1
CASSQDEVSYEQYF
>TRBJ2-2|TRBV7-9
CASSSYRGSRANTGELFF
>TRBJ2-7|TRBV12-3/TRBV12-4
CAGSSGISYEQYF
>TRBJ2-1|TRBV3-1
CASSTRLAGSYNEQFF
>TRBJ2-7|TRBV29-1
CSVSDRGTYEQYF
>TRBJ1-2|TRBV7-2
CASSLAIFRRIDYGYTF
>TRBJ1-2|TRBV20-1
CSAPPGLEVHGYTF
>TRBJ2-5|TRBV6-5
CASSYSRVETQYF
>TRBJ1-4|TRBV10-3
CATSNDPNEKLFF
>TRBJ2-4|TRBV10-3
CAISEAENIQYF
>TRBJ2-3|TRBV12-3/TRBV12-4
CASTLRDRGITDTQYF
>TRBJ1-2|TRBV6-6
CASSQGTSLADYGYTF
>TRBJ2-3|TRBV7-2
CASSSLTGGTDTQYF
>TRBJ1-2|TRBV11-1
CASSLSRNAAGRGVNGYTF
>TRBJ1-2|TRBV12-5
CASGLKGSSYGYTF
>TRBJ2-7|TRBV20-1
CSASQGGRKGLYEQYF
>TRBJ2-1|TRBV20-1
CSAKYYNEQFF
>TRBJ2-2|TRBV6-2/TRBV6-3
CASSYLVRGELFF
>TRBJ2-1|TRBV5-1
CASSLEQGEQFF
>TRBJ2-4|TRBV7-2
CASTTPVTGTLNIQYF
>TRBJ2-3|TRBV20-1
CSASQGAGAGNTQYF
>TRBJ2-3|TRBV5-1
CASSSQGTDTQYF
>TRBJ1-2|TRBV29-1
CSVLGGYGYTF
>TRBJ2-4|TRBV12-3/TRBV12-4
CASSLGNIQYF
>TRBJ1-3|TRBV4-3
CASSQSGTGSSGNTIYF
>TRBJ2-3|TRBV7-3
CASSLGVLRSLADTDTQYF
>TRBJ1-2|TRBV7-2
CASSASGTGAFGYTF